Listed below are T cell receptor beta chains from one sample, sequenced in a study of cytomegalovirus exposure and HLA in healthy donors. The assay was immunoSEQ multiplex PCR, and TCRdb's table has in-frame clones only and misses some. This sample's table reports around 25,000 clones. The sequencing sample was made of PBMCs. The receptors here all came from a male donor in good health and CMV-seropositive. The CDR3 runs from the conserved cysteine through the conserved F or W. The D gene is left open where the match is weak.

V gene	J gene	D gene	CDR3 DNA	CDR3 protein
TRBV2	TRBJ1-5	.	TGTGCCAGCAGTGAAGCAGGTCGGGGGAGCAATCAGCCCCAGCATTTT	CASSEAGRGSNQPQHF
TRBV4-3	TRBJ2-3	TRBD1	TGCGCCAGCCAGAGGGGACAGGGACACACAGATACGCAGTATTTT	CASQRGQGHTDTQYF
TRBV7-8	TRBJ2-7	.	TGTGCCAGCAGCTTAGCCCCGCTACACGAGCAGTACTTC	CASSLAPLHEQYF
TRBV18	TRBJ1-6	TRBD1	TGTGCCAGCTCACCAGACAGGGCTGGATCACCCCTCCACTTT	CASSPDRAGSPLHF
TRBV5-5	TRBJ2-1	TRBD1	TGTGCCAGCAGCTTGAGGGGACAGGGGGCTGACAATGAGCAGTTCTTC	CASSLRGQGADNEQFF
TRBV10-3	TRBJ1-5	TRBD1	TGTGCCATCAGTGAGTCAAAGGGACAGGGCGGGCAGCCCCAGCATTTT	CAISESKGQGGQPQHF
TRBV7-6	TRBJ1-5	TRBD1	TGTGCCAGCAGCTTAAGGACAGGTAGCGATCAGCCCCAGCATTTT	CASSLRTGSDQPQHF
TRBV18	TRBJ2-5	.	TGTGCCAGCTCACCAGTACTAGAGGGAGAGACCCAGTACTTC	CASSPVLEGETQYF
TRBV9	TRBJ2-7	TRBD2	TGTGCCAGCAGCCCCGGGACTAGCTCCTACGAGCAGTACTTC	CASSPGTSSYEQYF
TRBV6-5	TRBJ2-7	.	TGTGCCAGCAGTCCGGACTATATGAGCTCCTACGAGCAGTACTTC	CASSPDYMSSYEQYF
TRBV6-5	TRBJ2-1	TRBD1	TGTGCCAGCAGTTACGTTGGGGACAGGGAAGGTAATGAGCAGTTCTTC	CASSYVGDREGNEQFF
TRBV27	TRBJ2-2	TRBD2	TGTGCCAGCAGACGCGGGACTAGCGGGGGGCGACATGGTACCGGGGAGCTGTTTTTT	CASRRGTSGGRHGTGELFF
TRBV5-4	TRBJ2-2	.	TGTGCCAGCAGCTTAGGCAGGGGCCGGGGCACCGGGGAGCTGTTTTTT	CASSLGRGRGTGELFF
TRBV9	TRBJ2-7	.	TGTGCCAGCAGCGCCCAGGGAGGCCCTCTTTTTGAGCAGTACTTC	CASSAQGGPLFEQYF
TRBV19	TRBJ1-1	.	TGTGCCAGTAATCAGGACAGCTTGCCCAACACTGAAGCTTTCTTT	CASNQDSLPNTEAFF
TRBV6-5	TRBJ1-1	TRBD1	TGTGCCAGCATTCCAGACAGGGGTGGAACTGAAGCTTTCTTT	CASIPDRGGTEAFF
TRBV28	TRBJ1-5	.	TGTGCCAGCAGTTTCGGCGGAGGGGAACAGCCCCAGCATTTT	CASSFGGGEQPQHF
TRBV28	TRBJ1-1	.	TGTGCCAGCAGTAACCCGCGGGGGTTTGACACTGAAGCTTTCTTT	CASSNPRGFDTEAFF
TRBV5-6	TRBJ1-1	.	TGTGCCAGCACCCTGGGGGGGGGTAACACTGAAGCTTTCTTT	CASTLGGGNTEAFF
TRBV9	TRBJ2-1	.	TGTGCCAGCAGCGTAACTGAGCGTGACTACAATGAGCAGTTCTTC	CASSVTERDYNEQFF
TRBV9	TRBJ2-7	TRBD1	TGTGCCAGCAGCGGAGACAGGGACCTGAACTACGAGCAGTACTTC	CASSGDRDLNYEQYF
TRBV7-9	TRBJ1-1	.	TGTGCCGGAGGTAGGGTTGGCATGAACACTGAAGCTTTCTTT	CAGGRVGMNTEAFF
TRBV5-1	TRBJ2-1	TRBD2	TGCGCCAGCAGCTTGACCGGGGGGATGGGTGAGCAGTTCTTC	CASSLTGGMGEQFF
TRBV4-1	TRBJ1-2	.	TGCGCCAGCAGCCAAGCACACGGGGGCGGGGGCTCCCTAGGCTACACCTTC	CASSQAHGGGGSLGYTF
TRBV19	TRBJ2-7	TRBD1	TGTGCCAGTAGTAAACAGGGGGCGAGATACGAGCAGTACTTC	CASSKQGARYEQYF
TRBV29-1	TRBJ1-2	TRBD1	TGCAGCGTTGAAGTTGGGGAGACAGGGGTGGATGGCTACACCTTC	CSVEVGETGVDGYTF
TRBV18	TRBJ1-2	TRBD1	TGTGCCAGCTCGAAGGACAGGGGACACTATGGCTACACCTTC	CASSKDRGHYGYTF
TRBV5-3	TRBJ1-2	TRBD1	TGTGCCAGAAGCCCCCGACAGGGGGCCTATGGCTACACCTTC	CARSPRQGAYGYTF
TRBV7-9	TRBJ1-1	.	TGTGCCAGCAGCTACGAACTCACTGAAGCTTTCTTT	CASSYELTEAFF
TRBV5-6	TRBJ2-7	.	TGTGCCAGCAGACAGGGAGCCGAGCAGTACTTC	CASRQGAEQYF
TRBV7-3	TRBJ1-1	TRBD1	TGTGCCAGCAGCTTGACAGGGGTCACTGAAGCTTTCTTT	CASSLTGVTEAFF
TRBV2	TRBJ1-1	TRBD1	TGTGCCAGCAAGGTGACAGGGGATGGTACTGAAGCTTTCTTT	CASKVTGDGTEAFF
TRBV19	TRBJ1-5	.	TGTGCCAGTAGTATATACAGCCCCAATCAGCCCCAGCATTTT	CASSIYSPNQPQHF
TRBV5-1	TRBJ2-1	TRBD2	TGCGCCAGCAGCCCGGTTCCCAGCGGGAGAGCTTACAATGAGCAGTTCTTC	CASSPVPSGRAYNEQFF
TRBV6-5	TRBJ1-4	.	TGTGCCAGCAGTTACTCCTGGGGAGGGCGGGGAGAACTGTTTTTT	CASSYSWGGRGELFF
TRBV5-8	TRBJ1-5	.	TGTGCCAGCAGCCTGCAGGGGTATAGCAATCAGCCCCAGCATTTT	CASSLQGYSNQPQHF
TRBV30	TRBJ2-7	.	TGTGCCTGGAGTGTTGGACAAGGCTACGAGCAGTACTTC	CAWSVGQGYEQYF
TRBV9	TRBJ1-6	TRBD1	TGTGCCAGCAGTAAAACAGGGGCCAGCTCCTATAATTCACCCCTCCACTTT	CASSKTGASSYNSPLHF